This T cell receptor (beta chain) was identified during a study of shared clonotypes between healthy human individuals. Naive CD8 cells, CD45RO-negative and positively selected for CCR7, excluded terminally differentiated effector memory CD45RA+ cells. Adults of Caucasian background living in Nashville, Tennessee made up all donors. Findings of the study overall: Despite large depth, sorted-subset datasets appeared incompletely sequenced. Memory subsets generally showed lower estimated richness than naive subsets. Clonotype sharing across donors was expected to vary with sequencing depth.

In the case of this clone: Its antigen remains unidentified.

The method was immunoSEQ multiplex PCR; TCRdb's version includes in-frame clones alone and lacks a portion of them. The sample carries hundreds of thousands of clones, approximately 96% recorded once. This CDR3 spans 15 amino acids. Trimming removed 5 bases at V and 6 bases at J, with 17 bases between. CDR1 and CDR2 (germline): SEHNR, FQNEAQ (reference sequence). The chain has TRBV7-9 and TRBJ2-1; D gene uncertain. The sequenced material came from naive CD8+ T cells sorted from blood. The receptor comes from a woman aged 30 to 39 in good health. For the CDR3, the DNA is TGTGCCAGCAGCCCCGTTTCGTTTCAGAGCAATGAGCAGTTCTTC. Encoded protein: CASSPVSFQSNEQFF. The whole variable domain, remainder taken from reference TRBV7-9 and TRBJ2-1, is DTGVSQNPRHKITKRGQNVTFRCDPISEHNRLYWYRQTLGQGPEFLTYFQNEAQLEKSRLLSDRFSAERPKGSFSTLEIQRTEQGDSAMYLCASSPVSFQSNEQFFGPGTRLTVL.